Listed here are 23 T cell receptor beta chains from one sample, sequenced in a study of regulatory T cells in long-lasting Graves disease. Time point here: newly diagnosed GD, antithyroid drugs for less than 3 months. There was RNA extracted from PBMCs, and the TCR library was made from it. Libraries of TCR beta came from iRepertoire HTBI primers plus Arm-PCR of CDR3 regions. MiXCR, run by TCRdb on the multiplex PCR reads, gives a single entry per CDR3 protein. The profile shows over 400,000 distinct CDR3 sequences, 14% of them singletons. The data were also submitted as part of a second study, on T cells in Graves' hyperthyroidism and ophthalmopathy.

The specimen was peripheral blood mononuclear cells (PBMCs), collected at new diagnosis, from a patient treated with antithyroid drugs. These receptors were obtained from a woman aged 50 to 60 with Graves disease.

Here the CDR3 DNA reads TGTGCCAGCAGTGAAAGGACAGGGGGGAATTCTGGAAACACCATATATTTT. Amino acids: CASSERTGGNSGNTIYF. The chain combines TRBV25-1 with TRBJ1-3; 10 bases agree with TRBD1. Germline CDR1 reads MGHDK; CDR2 reads SYGVNS. After removal of 2 bases from V and 1 base from J, the junction contained 5 bases not matched to a gene. The CDR3 runs to 17 residues.

This clonotype appeared many times. The rearrangement uses TRBV13 and TRBJ1-4; tentatively, D is TRBD1 (5 bases). Germline CDR1 and CDR2: PRHDT and FYEKMQ (reference sequence). V was pared by 5 bases and J by 8 bases, with 21 bases between. CDR3 length: 16 residues. This CDR3 is CASSQSPGRRNEKLFF. The CDR3 nucleotides are TGTGCCAGCAGCCAATCGCCGGGACGAAGGAACGAAAAACTGTTTTTT. Full variable domain (remainder filled in from reference TRBV13 and TRBJ1-4): AAGVIQSPRHLIKEKRETATLKCYPIPRHDTVYWYQQGPGQDPQFLISFYEKMQSDKGSIPDRFSAQQFSDYHSELNMSSLELGDSALYFCASSQSPGRRNEKLFFGSGTQLSVL.

The rearrangement links TRBV29-1 to TRBJ1-2; perhaps TRBD1 as D (6 bases). Germline assignment: CDR1 SQVTM and CDR2 ANQGSEA. The CDR3 length is 13 residues. The V and J ends lost 3 bases and 11 bases respectively, with 19 bases between them. The CDR3 nucleotides are TGCAGCGTTGAGGGGGCTTTAGGCGCTGGGTACACCTTC. Translating it yields CSVEGALGAGYTF.

This chain uses TRBV24-1 with TRBJ1-2, with D possibly being TRBD1 (5 bases). Trimming removed 5 bases from V and 8 bases from J, with 17 bases in between. The CDR3 is 14 amino acids. Germline values: CDR1 KGHDR, CDR2 SFDVKD. As DNA, the CDR3 is TGTGCCACCAGTGGAGCTGAGAGGGGAGGGGGCTACACCTTC. It encodes CATSGAERGGGYTF.

Ten or more counts support this clonotype. This chain joins TRBV28 and TRBJ1-2; tentative D call: TRBD1 (6 bases). Germline assignment: CDR1 MDHEN and CDR2 SYDVKM. This CDR3 comprises 13 residues. V gave up 5 bases and J gave up 8 bases, with 15 bases separating them. This chain's CDR3 is CASSLGGGRGYTF. The CDR3, as DNA: TGTGCCAGCAGTCTAGGGGGGGGGCGAGGCTACACCTTC.

This clonotype occurred many times. The V call is TRBV7-9, the J call TRBJ2-1; perhaps TRBD1 as D (6 bases). Deletions cut 2 bases from V and 5 bases from J, with 7 bases between. This CDR3 has 13 residues. Germline V CDR1 and CDR2: SEHNR, FQNEAQ (reference sequence). CDR3 sequence reads: CASSLTGNNEQFF. CDR3 coding DNA: TGTGCCAGCAGCTTAACAGGGAACAATGAGCAGTTCTTC.

This clonotype was picked up many times. The V and J genes are TRBV18 and TRBJ1-5, with TRBD1 as a possible D gene (5 bases). Per the germline V gene, CDR1 is KGHSH and CDR2 is LQKENI. V dropped 2 bases and J dropped 5 bases, with 10 bases sitting between them. The CDR3 runs to 14 residues. The CDR3 loop is CASSPRGNDQPQHF. In DNA form, the CDR3 reads TGTGCCAGCTCACCAAGGGGTAATGATCAGCCCCAGCATTTT.

This clonotype was seen ten or more times. The chain carries TRBV20-1 and TRBJ2-1; D is possibly TRBD2 (5 bases). V was trimmed by 6 bases and J by 4 bases, leaving 19 bases between them. Germline CDR1 reads DFQATT; CDR2 reads SNEGSKA (reference sequence). There are 15 residues in the CDR3. CDR3 in amino acids: CSANRELAPYNEQFF. The CDR3 bases are TGCAGTGCCAACCGGGAACTCGCCCCATACAATGAGCAGTTCTTC.

The sample holds a few counts of this clonotype. The rearrangement joins TRBV5-1 to TRBJ2-3; possibly TRBD2 for D (7 bases). Germline assignment: CDR1 SGHRS and CDR2 YFSETQ. The CDR3 has 13 residues. V dropped 0 bases and J dropped 12 bases, with 14 bases sitting between them. The DNA of the CDR3 is TGCGCCAGCAGCTTGGGGACTAGGGACAAACAGTATTTT. It translates to CASSLGTRDKQYF. Looking up the rest from reference TRBV5-1 and TRBJ2-3 gives the full variable domain: KAGVTQTPRYLIKTRGQQVTLSCSPISGHRSVSWYQQTPGQGLQFLFEYFSETQRNKGNFPGRFSGRQFSNSRSEMNVSTLELGDSALYLCASSLGTRDKQYFGPGTRLTVL.

This clonotype was picked up a small number of times. The chain combines TRBV6-1 with TRBJ2-3, with TRBD2 matching 15 bases. V lost 6 bases and J lost 0; bases outside the gene matches: 19. Per germline, CDR1 MNHNS and CDR2 SASEGT. The CDR3 has 22 residues. The CDR3 DNA reads TGTGCCAGCAGAAACCAGTGGGCGTCTGGACTAGCGGGAGGGACTAGCACAGATACGCAGTATTTT. This encodes CASRNQWASGLAGGTSTDTQYF.

This clonotype was observed at least ten times. V gene TRBV28 combines with J gene TRBJ1-5, with 8 positions matching TRBD1. Germline assignment: CDR1 MDHEN and CDR2 SYDVKM. Trimming removed 1 base from V and 3 bases from J; junction bases left unmatched: 2. This CDR3 region has 15 residues. The CDR3 here is CASSLSDRVNQPQHF. CDR3 sequence (DNA): TGTGCCAGCAGTTTATCGGACAGGGTCAATCAGCCCCAGCATTTT. The full variable domain, in which reference TRBV28 and TRBJ1-5 provide the parts outside the CDR3, is DVKVTQSSRYLVKRTGEKVFLECVQDMDHENMFWYRQDPGLGLRLIYFSYDVKMKEKGDIPEGYSVSREKKERFSLILESASTNQTSMYLCASSLSDRVNQPQHFGDGTRLSIL.

The rearrangement joins TRBV10-3 to TRBJ1-2, with D possibly matching TRBD1 (6 bases). V was trimmed by 9 bases and J by 4 bases, leaving 15 bases between them. Germline lookup yields CDR1 ENHRY and CDR2 SYGVKD. The CDR3 length is 13 residues. The CDR3, as DNA: TGTGCCATAGCGACAGGAGGGTTCTATGGCTACACCTTC. Amino acids: CAIATGGFYGYTF.

In this sample, this clonotype turned up a few times. The V call is TRBV18, the J call TRBJ2-2; no clear D. Germline CDR1 reads KGHSH; CDR2 reads LQKENI. This CDR3 region has 16 residues. Between the trimmed V and J ends, which lost 6 bases and 4 bases, there was a span of 18 bases. The CDR3 region is CASSPLSIPITGELFF. CDR3 nucleotide sequence: TGTGCCAGCTCCCCTCTGTCGATACCGATCACCGGGGAGCTGTTTTTT.

This clonotype was recorded at least ten times. The J gene is TRBJ2-1, the V gene TRBV20-1; TRBD2 aligns across 7 bases. Germline-derived CDR1 and CDR2 are DFQATT and SNEGSKA (reference sequence). The CDR3 has 17 amino acids. V was pared by 0 bases and J by 6 bases, with 14 bases of the junction left unmatched. The CDR3 DNA is TGCAGTGCTAGAGATCCTTCCGGAGGGAGGGCATTCAATGAGCAGTTCTTC. It encodes CSARDPSGGRAFNEQFF.

The chain links TRBV6-5 to TRBJ2-2; 12 bases map to TRBD2. CDR3 size: 19 residues. Germline lookup yields CDR1 MNHEY and CDR2 SVGAGI. J was trimmed by 0 bases and V by 2 bases; bases with no gene match: 7. CDR3 amino acids: CASSYPTSGSIPNTGELFF. CDR3 in DNA: TGTGCCAGCAGTTACCCGACTAGCGGGAGCATCCCGAACACCGGGGAGCTGTTTTTT.

This clonotype occurred a few times. The chain joins TRBV4-2 to TRBJ2-7, with D uncertain. The CDR3 extends over 15 amino acids. Germline assignment: CDR1 LGHNA and CDR2 YNFKEQ. Trimming cost V 0 bases and J 4 bases, with 13 bases left between them. The CDR3 nucleotides read TGTGCCAGCAGCCAAGATAGTGGGGTTACGTACGAGCAGTACTTC. This sequence encodes CASSQDSGVTYEQYF.

This clonotype was seen at least ten times. The genes are TRBV13 and TRBJ2-7; 9 nucleotides match TRBD1. Germline V lookup: CDR1 PRHDT, CDR2 FYEKMQ (reference sequence). The CDR3 sequence is 15 residues long. Trimming cost V 6 bases and J 0 bases; bases outside gene matches: 6. The CDR3 here is CASRQGQGLSYEQYF. CDR3 bases: TGTGCCAGCAGGCAGGGACAGGGCCTCTCCTACGAGCAGTACTTC.

This clonotype was recorded a few times. This sequence joins TRBV29-1 and TRBJ1-4; D gene ambiguous. CDR3 length: 13 amino acids. The germline V gene has CDR1 SQVTM and CDR2 ANQGSEA. The V and J ends lost 3 bases and 8 bases respectively, with 13 bases between them. CDR3 region: CSVERHPREKLFF. The CDR3, as DNA: TGCAGCGTTGAGAGACACCCCAGAGAAAAACTGTTTTTT.

This clonotype was detected ten times or more. V usage is TRBV7-9 and J usage is TRBJ2-3; the match to TRBD1 covers 7 bases. Germline V lookup: CDR1 SEHNR, CDR2 FQNEAQ (reference sequence). Trimming removed 4 bases from V and 2 bases from J; junction bases left unmatched: 6. The CDR3 covers 15 residues. CDR3 sequence: CASSSGQSLTDTQYF. The CDR3 bases are TGTGCCAGCAGCTCGGGACAGAGTCTCACAGATACGCAGTATTTT. Drawing the rest from reference TRBV7-9 and TRBJ2-3, the complete variable domain is DTGVSQNPRHKITKRGQNVTFRCDPISEHNRLYWYRQTLGQGPEFLTYFQNEAQLEKSRLLSDRFSAERPKGSFSTLEIQRTEQGDSAMYLCASSSGQSLTDTQYFGPGTRLTVL.

This clonotype was observed a few times. The J gene is TRBJ1-5, the V gene TRBV7-9, with a tentative D call TRBD1 (5 bases). Trimming left V 5 bases short and J 5 bases short, with 10 bases between. Germline assignment: CDR1 SEHNR and CDR2 FQNEAQ (reference sequence). The CDR3 has 13 amino acids. CDR3 amino acids: CASSKGVYQPQHF. CDR3 DNA: TGTGCCAGCAGCAAAGGGGTGTATCAGCCCCAGCATTTT.

In the case of this clonotype: Compared with germline, one end of the junction differs, possibly owing to a read error. V and J are TRBV30 and TRBJ2-3; D gene uncertain. The CDR3 spans 10 residues. The germline CDR1 and CDR2 sequences are GTSNPN and SVGIG (reference sequence). The CDR3 is CARSPDFQYF. In DNA, the CDR3 is TGTGCCCGGAGCCCGGATTTCCAGTATTTT.

The table lists this clonotype with many counts. The chain carries TRBV10-3 and TRBJ2-3; D is uncertain. The CDR3 is 14 amino acids. Trimming removed 3 bases from V and 0 bases from J, with 7 bases in between. Germline CDR1 ENHRY, CDR2 SYGVKD. DNA of the CDR3: TGTGCCATCAGTGACTTGGCGAGCACAGATACGCAGTATTTT. The encoded protein is CAISDLASTDTQYF.

The CDR3 DNA reads TGTGCCAGTAGTATAGCCTCGACAGGCTTGTCAACTAATGAAAAACTGTTTTTT. Residues: CASSIASTGLSTNEKLFF. This chain uses TRBV19 with TRBJ1-4; D possibly corresponds to TRBD1 (6 bases). Germline V gene data show CDR1 as LNHDA and CDR2 as SQIVND (reference sequence). This CDR3 region has 18 residues. The V end lost 1 base, the J end lost 0 bases, and 15 bases lay between the germline ends.